A single sample is the source of the 17 T cell receptor beta chains below, sequenced in a study of blood T cell repertoires in COVID-19. Sequencing was performed with immunoSEQ multiplex PCR; in TCRdb, only in-frame clones are kept and a portion is missing. Here the sample spans about 260,000 clones, 88% being singletons. The sequenced sample was PBMCs or T cells enriched from blood (not recorded which). These receptors were collected from a woman in her 40s who had been exposed to COVID-19.

The V and J genes are TRBV3-1 (or the pseudogene TRBV3-2) and TRBJ1-4; possibly TRBD1 for D (6 bases). V was clipped by 6 bases and J by 4 bases, with 6 bases between them. CDR3 length equals 12 residues. Germline V gives CDR1 LGHDT, CDR2 YNNKEL (reference sequence). The chain's CDR3 is CASRQGNEKLFF. The CDR3 bases are TGTGCCAGCAGACAGGGTAATGAAAAACTGTTTTTT.

This clone appeared once. This chain connects TRBV24-1 to TRBJ2-6, with D possibly matching TRBD1 (5 bases). V dropped 4 bases and J dropped 0 bases, with 21 bases sitting between them. The CDR3 totals 20 residues. The germline V gene encodes CDR1 KGHDR and CDR2 SFDVKD. CDR3 nucleotide sequence: TGTGCCACCAGTGACCCCCGGATGACAGAAAAGGCCTCTGGGGCCAACGTCCTGACTTTC. Protein: CATSDPRMTEKASGANVLTF.

The genes are TRBV19 and TRBJ1-6; possibly TRBD1 for D (6 bases). V dropped 10 bases and J dropped 7 bases, with 14 bases sitting between them. Germline V CDR1 and CDR2: LNHDA, SQIVND (reference sequence). The CDR3 extends over 13 amino acids. The CDR3 spells CATTGQGNSPLHF. Written as DNA, the CDR3 is TGTGCCACGACAGGTCAGGGAAATTCACCCCTCCACTTT.

The J gene is TRBJ2-3, the V gene TRBV5-1, with 13 bases identical to TRBD2. The CDR3 runs 16 residues. Per the germline V gene, CDR1 is SGHRS and CDR2 is YFSETQ. Unmatched junction bases numbered 8, after V lost 4 bases and J lost 6 bases. The CDR3 loop is CASSPRLAGGIDTQYF. The DNA for the CDR3 is TGCGCCAGCAGCCCGAGACTAGCGGGGGGTATTGATACGCAGTATTTT.

The chain links TRBV25-1 to TRBJ1-4, with 7 bases aligning to TRBD1. CDR1 MGHDK and CDR2 SYGVNS come from the germline V gene. The CDR3 is 14 amino acids. J gave up 7 bases and V 5 bases, and 7 bases lay outside the gene matches. The CDR3 nucleotides are TGTGCCAGCAGTAAGGGGGCGCGAGGTGAAAAACTGTTTTTT. Its translation: CASSKGARGEKLFF.

The rearrangement uses TRBV5-1 and TRBJ2-3; TRBD2 might be the D (5 bases). CDR1 is SGHRS and CDR2 is YFSETQ in the germline V gene. V lost 0 bases and J 4 bases, leaving 9 bases between the germline ends. The CDR3 is made up of 14 amino acids. CDR3: CASSLVMRADTQYF. CDR3 coding DNA: TGCGCCAGCAGCTTGGTAATGCGGGCAGATACGCAGTATTTT.

The chain couples TRBV6-4 to TRBJ1-2; D uncertain. This CDR3 region has 19 residues. The V gene's germline CDR1 is MRHNA and CDR2 SNTAGT. Trimming stripped 7 bases from V and 3 bases from J, with 30 bases between. The CDR3 DNA sequence: TGTGCCAGCATCTTTGGTGACTACGGTAAGATCGAGTTAGACTATGGCTACACCTTC. Protein: CASIFGDYGKIELDYGYTF.

Note on this clone: This CDR3 is also generated by other DNA sequences in the sample. The V and J genes are TRBV29-1 and TRBJ1-1; a possible D gene is TRBD1 (5 bases). Germline CDR1 reads SQVTM; CDR2 reads ANQGSEA. The length of the CDR3 is 11 residues. V lost 4 bases to trimming and J lost 5 bases, with 8 bases between them. Here the CDR3 DNA reads TGCAGCGTTGGGAGGGGTACTGAAGCTTTCTTT. Translating it yields CSVGRGTEAFF.

The genes are TRBV14 and TRBJ1-2, with 7 bases fitting TRBD1. V lost 2 bases to trimming and J lost 6 bases; unmatched junction nucleotides: 12. Germline lookup yields CDR1 SGHDN and CDR2 FVKESK. The CDR3 covers 16 residues. CDR3 DNA sequence: TGTGCCAGCAGCCAACGTGGAAGGACAGGAGGGGATGGCTACACCTTC. Protein product: CASSQRGRTGGDGYTF.

The genes are TRBV5-4 and TRBJ2-7; D unresolved. The germline V gene encodes CDR1 SGHNT and CDR2 YYREEE (reference sequence). This CDR3 has 13 residues. V dropped 0 bases and J dropped 3 bases, with 7 bases sitting between them. The CDR3 region has the DNA TGTGCCAGCAGCTTGGGACTGAACTACGAGCAGTACGTC. As protein: CASSLGLNYEQYV.

Details on this clone: Compared with germline, one end of the junction differs, possibly owing to a read error. As DNA, the CDR3 is TGTGCCAGCAGCCGCACAGGGGGCTATGGCTACACCTTC. Protein: CASSRTGGYGYTF. The chain joins TRBV5-1 to TRBJ1-2; the match to TRBD1 covers 8 bases. The CDR3 is 13 residues long. In germline, CDR1 is SGHRS, CDR2 YFSETQ.

The J gene is TRBJ1-2, the V gene TRBV28; no reliable D call. Germline lookup yields CDR1 MDHEN and CDR2 SYDVKM. The CDR3 length is 14 residues. Trimming stripped 4 bases from V and 0 bases from J, with 9 bases between. CDR3 residues: CASSSLQANYGYTF. The DNA for the CDR3 is TGTGCCAGCAGTTCTTTACAAGCTAACTATGGCTACACCTTC.

On this clone: Sequence at one end of the junction differs from germline and may be a read error. The rearrangement joins TRBV5-1 to TRBJ1-4; 8 bases are shared with TRBD1. The germline V gene has CDR1 SGHRS and CDR2 YFSETQ. CDR3 length: 13 residues. The CDR3 is CASSPDRDEKLFF. The CDR3 DNA reads TGTGCCAGCAGCCCGGACAGGGATGAAAAACTGTTTTTT.

The chain combines TRBV24-1 with TRBJ2-5; TRBD2 agrees at 7 bases. Germline V gene data show CDR1 as KGHDR and CDR2 as SFDVKD. The CDR3 contains 14 residues. V lost 5 bases and J lost 2; bases outside the gene matches: 4. CDR3 sequence reads: CATSGGGGQETQYF. CDR3 nucleotide sequence: TGTGCCACCAGTGGTGGGGGGGGGCAAGAGACCCAGTACTTC.

In this sample, this clone turned up once. V is TRBV6-6 and J is TRBJ1-2; no firm D call. The CDR3 is made up of 14 amino acids. CDR1 is MNHNY and CDR2 is SVGAGI in the germline V gene (reference sequence). V lost 7 bases and J lost 4, with 16 bases in between. The CDR3 nucleotides read TGTGCCAGCACCCCCTTTTTCGGGTCCTATGGCTACACCTTC. The encoded protein is CASTPFFGSYGYTF.

Of note for this clone: A read error may produce the germline difference seen at one junction end. The chain recombines TRBV6-5 with TRBJ2-4; D possibly corresponds to TRBD2 (5 bases). CDR3 length: 13 amino acids. Germline CDR1 is MNHEY and CDR2 is SVGAGI. The CDR3 nucleotides are TGTGCCAGCAGAACACCGGGGAAAACCATTCAGTACTTC. Translating it yields CASRTPGKTIQYF.

The chain links TRBV29-1 to TRBJ1-1; the D is unclear. The ends were cut back, 4 bases at V and 0 bases at J, with 15 bases in the middle. The V gene's germline CDR1 is SQVTM and CDR2 ANQGSEA. The CDR3 spans 15 residues. The CDR3 loop is CSVVLRLFMNTEAFF. DNA for the CDR3: TGCAGCGTTGTTCTGCGGCTCTTTATGAACACTGAAGCTTTCTTT.